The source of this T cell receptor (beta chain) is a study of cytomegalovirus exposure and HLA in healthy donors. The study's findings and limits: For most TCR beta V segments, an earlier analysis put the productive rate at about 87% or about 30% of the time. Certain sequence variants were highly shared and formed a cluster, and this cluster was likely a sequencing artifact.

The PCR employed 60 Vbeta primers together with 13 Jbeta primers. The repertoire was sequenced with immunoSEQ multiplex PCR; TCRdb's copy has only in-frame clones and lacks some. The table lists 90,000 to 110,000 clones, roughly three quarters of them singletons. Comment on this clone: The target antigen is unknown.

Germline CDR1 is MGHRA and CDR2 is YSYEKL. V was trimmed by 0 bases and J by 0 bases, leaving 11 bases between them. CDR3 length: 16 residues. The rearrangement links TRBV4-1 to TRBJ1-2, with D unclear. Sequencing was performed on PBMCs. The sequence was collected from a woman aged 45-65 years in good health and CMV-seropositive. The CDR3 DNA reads TGCGCCAGCAGCCAAGATCGTACAGCTTCTAACTATGGCTACACCTTC. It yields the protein CASSQDRTASNYGYTF.